A selection of T cell receptor beta chains follows, all from one sample in a study of cytomegalovirus exposure and HLA in healthy donors. The assay was immunoSEQ multiplex PCR, and TCRdb's table has in-frame clones only and misses some. The table has about 180,000 clones, around 85% seen once. Material for sequencing was PBMCs. These receptors were obtained from a man between 18 and 29 years old in good health and CMV-seropositive. Both conserved end residues are part of each CDR3. D genes are given only for firm matches. The size field is filled for only some rows; it gives once, few, many or a size class.

d_call	clone_size	j_call	cdr3_length	v_call	cdr3_nt	cdr3_aa
TRBD1	few	TRBJ1-5	14	TRBV30	TGTGCCTGGAGTGTACTTCAGGGGGATCAGCCCCAGCATTTT	CAWSVLQGDQPQHF
.	.	TRBJ1-1	17	TRBV27	TGTGCCAGCAGTTTATCAGGCGGGGGGCTAGGGAACACTGAAGCTTTCTTT	CASSLSGGGLGNTEAFF
.	.	TRBJ1-4	12	TRBV29-1	TGCAGCGTTGTGAGGGTCAATGAAAAACTGTTTTTT	CSVVRVNEKLFF
TRBD1	.	TRBJ2-1	14	TRBV11-2	TGTGCCAGCAGCTGGGACAGGATTTTCGATGAGCAGTTCTTC	CASSWDRIFDEQFF
.	.	TRBJ2-1	16	TRBV5-1	TGCGCCAGCAGCTTGGGGGAGTACCCTACCTACAATGAGCAGTTCTTC	CASSLGEYPTYNEQFF
.	.	TRBJ1-5	16	TRBV15	TGTGCCACCAGCAGAGATGAGATGGAGTACAATCAGCCCCAGCATTTT	CATSRDEMEYNQPQHF
TRBD1	few	TRBJ2-1	14	TRBV28	TGTGCCACCCAGGGGGCGGGGTCCTACAATGAGCAGTTCTTC	CATQGAGSYNEQFF
.	few	TRBJ2-2	16	TRBV7-9	TGTGCCAGCAGCCGTGGACTCGGTCTCAACACCGGGGAGCTGTTTTTT	CASSRGLGLNTGELFF
TRBD2	.	TRBJ2-1	15	TRBV10-3	TGTGCCACCGCTGGACTAGCGGCCGAAGGGAATGAGCAGTTCTTC	CATAGLAAEGNEQFF
TRBD2	.	TRBJ2-7	14	TRBV28	TGTGCCAGCAGTGGACTAGCGGGAATACACGAGCAGTACTTC	CASSGLAGIHEQYF
.	.	TRBJ2-1	15	TRBV21-1	TGTGCCAGCAGCAAAGCCGGGGGATCCTACAATGAGCAGTTCTTC	CASSKAGGSYNEQFF
.	.	TRBJ1-6	15	TRBV28	TGTGCCAGCAGTTTCCTTGTGACAGAGTTTTCACCCCTCCACTTT	CASSFLVTEFSPLHF
TRBD2	.	TRBJ2-3	16	TRBV28	TGTGCCAGCGGTTCTAGCGGGAGTTGGGACACAGATACGCAGTATTTT	CASGSSGSWDTDTQYF
TRBD1	.	TRBJ1-5	16	TRBV27	TGTGCCAGCGGAAATCTGGGACAGGGGGGCCATCAGCCCCAGCATTTT	CASGNLGQGGHQPQHF
TRBD2	.	TRBJ2-3	16	TRBV28	TGTGCCAGCAGCAAGGGGACTAGCGGGAGTCGAGATACGCAGTATTTT	CASSKGTSGSRDTQYF
.	.	TRBJ1-2	14	TRBV9	TGTGCCAGCAGCGTAGGTACAGGGCACTATGGCTACACCTTC	CASSVGTGHYGYTF
.	.	TRBJ2-7	15	TRBV11-3	TGTGCCAGCAGCTTAGATGGGCAGGGGCCCTACGAGCAGTACTTC	CASSLDGQGPYEQYF
.	.	TRBJ1-6	15	TRBV28	TGTGCCAGCAGTTTACCCGGACAGCCGACTTCACCCCTCCACTTT	CASSLPGQPTSPLHF
.	.	TRBJ2-7	12	TRBV30	TGTGCCTGGAGTGCGACTGCCTACGAGCAGTACTTC	CAWSATAYEQYF
.	.	TRBJ1-2	13	TRBV7-2	TGTGCCAGCAGCAAAGGGGTTCAGGGAGGCTACACCTTC	CASSKGVQGGYTF
.	few	TRBJ2-7	13	TRBV2	TGTGCCAGCAGTATCGGACTCGGGAACGAGCAGTACTTC	CASSIGLGNEQYF
TRBD1	.	TRBJ1-2	14	TRBV9	TGTGCCAGCAGCGTGTCAGGGGGTAGCTATGGCTACACCTTC	CASSVSGGSYGYTF
.	.	TRBJ2-1	16	TRBV30	TGTGCCTGGAGTGTACGGGCAGGGATAATATACAATGAGCAGTTCTTC	CAWSVRAGIIYNEQFF
.	.	TRBJ2-2	12	TRBV9	TGTGCCAGCAGCTCCTTCCCCGGGGAGCTGTTTTTT	CASSSFPGELFF
.	.	TRBJ2-3	15	TRBV4-1	TGCGCCAGCAGCTTCAGAGGGGGGGGCACAGATACGCAGTATTTT	CASSFRGGGTDTQYF
TRBD1	.	TRBJ1-1	13	TRBV5-1	TGCGCCAGCAGGGGACAGGGGAACACTGAAGCTTTCTTT	CASRGQGNTEAFF
.	once	TRBJ2-7	15	TRBV11-3	TGTGCCAGCAGCTTAGGGGCAGGTCCTTCCTACGAGCAGTACTTC	CASSLGAGPSYEQYF
TRBD2	once	TRBJ2-5	13	TRBV13	TGTGCCAGCGGGAGGGGTATTGAAGAGACCCAGTACTTC	CASGRGIEETQYF
TRBD1	.	TRBJ2-2	18	TRBV7-9	TGTGCCAGCAGCTTCCCATTAACAGGGGGCTCTCCAGCCGGGGAGCTGTTTTTT	CASSFPLTGGSPAGELFF
TRBD2	.	TRBJ2-7	15	TRBV27	TGTGCCAGCAGTGGGAGGACTAGCGGCGCCTACGAGCAGTACTTC	CASSGRTSGAYEQYF
.	.	TRBJ1-2	14	TRBV7-3	TGTGCCAGCAGCCCGTCGAGCTGGAACTATGGCTACACCTTC	CASSPSSWNYGYTF
.	few	TRBJ1-1	12	TRBV28	TGTGCCAGCAGTTCCCATGCGACTGAAGCTTTCTTT	CASSSHATEAFF
TRBD1	.	TRBJ1-1	14	TRBV10-3	TGTGCCATCAGAGCGACAGGGAGCGGGACTGAAGCTTTCTTT	CAIRATGSGTEAFF
TRBD2	.	TRBJ2-1	14	TRBV27	TGTGCCAGCAGTTTGGGACTAGCAAACAATGAGCAGTTCTTC	CASSLGLANNEQFF
.	.	TRBJ1-1	15	TRBV6-5	TGTGCCAGCAGTTATGGCGTACAGGCGAACACTGAAGCTTTCTTT	CASSYGVQANTEAFF
.	.	TRBJ1-5	15	TRBV28	TGTGCCAGCAGTTTGTCGAGTCGTCTCAATCAGCCCCAGCATTTT	CASSLSSRLNQPQHF
.	.	TRBJ2-5	12	TRBV29-1	TGCAGCGCCTTAGGGGATGGGGAGACCCAGTACTTC	CSALGDGETQYF
.	.	TRBJ2-7	17	TRBV11-2	TGTGCCAGCAGCTTAGCGGCCCAGGGTAGCCTCTCCTACGAGCAGTACTTC	CASSLAAQGSLSYEQYF
.	.	TRBJ2-5	16	TRBV27	TGTGCCAGCAGTTTCCAACAGGCGGGATACCAAGAGACCCAGTACTTC	CASSFQQAGYQETQYF
.	.	TRBJ1-2	15	TRBV5-1	TGCGCCAGCAGCTTGTACGGGGGTCAGAACTATGGCTACACCTTC	CASSLYGGQNYGYTF
TRBD1	many	TRBJ1-1	17	TRBV28	TGTGCCAGCAGCTCGCCTTATAACCGGGACAGTACGACTGAAGCTTTCTTT	CASSSPYNRDSTTEAFF
.	.	TRBJ2-7	14	TRBV5-1	TGCGCCAGCAGCTTGGCTTTGGAGACCTACGAGCAGTACTTC	CASSLALETYEQYF
TRBD2	few	TRBJ2-1	15	TRBV28	TGTGCCAGCAGTTTTGGACTAGCGGGGGGGAATGAGCAGTTCTTC	CASSFGLAGGNEQFF
.	.	TRBJ1-1	12	TRBV7-6	TGTGCCAGCAGCTTAAAAGGGGGAAAAGCTTTCTTT	CASSLKGGKAFF
TRBD1	.	TRBJ1-1	14	TRBV6-5	TGTGCCAGCAGAGAAACAGGGGGAAACACTGAAGCTTTCTTT	CASRETGGNTEAFF
TRBD1	.	TRBJ2-7	14	TRBV5-6	TGTGCCAGCAGCTCGGGGACAGGCACCTACGAGCAGTACTTC	CASSSGTGTYEQYF
.	.	TRBJ2-1	14	TRBV11-2	TGTGCCAGCAGCTTAGACCCTCAGGGCGGGGTTCAGTTCTTC	CASSLDPQGGVQFF
TRBD1	.	TRBJ2-7	14	TRBV2	TGTGCCAGCAGAGAAGGGACAGGGGGCCACGAGCAGTACTTC	CASREGTGGHEQYF
.	.	TRBJ1-4	12	TRBV19	TGTGCCAGTTCTGAGGAACCGCGGGCCCAGTTTTTT	CASSEEPRAQFF
TRBD1	.	TRBJ1-4	16	TRBV6-5	TGTGCCAGCAGTTACGTCTCGACGGACAGGGGTGAAAAACTGTTTTTT	CASSYVSTDRGEKLFF
.	.	TRBJ2-7	14	TRBV2	TGTGCCAGCAATCCGGGACAATGGACCTACGAGCAGTACTTC	CASNPGQWTYEQYF
.	few	TRBJ1-2	16	TRBV4-1	TGCGCCAGCAGCCAAGCCCGGACAGCAGCTAACTATGGCTACACCTTC	CASSQARTAANYGYTF
.	few	TRBJ2-7	14	TRBV5-6	TGTGCCAGCAGCTTCGGGACTCGACTCTACGAGCAGTACTTC	CASSFGTRLYEQYF
.	few	TRBJ1-2	13	TRBV30	TGTGCCTGGAGTCCCGGACAGCTCTATGGCTACACCTTC	CAWSPGQLYGYTF